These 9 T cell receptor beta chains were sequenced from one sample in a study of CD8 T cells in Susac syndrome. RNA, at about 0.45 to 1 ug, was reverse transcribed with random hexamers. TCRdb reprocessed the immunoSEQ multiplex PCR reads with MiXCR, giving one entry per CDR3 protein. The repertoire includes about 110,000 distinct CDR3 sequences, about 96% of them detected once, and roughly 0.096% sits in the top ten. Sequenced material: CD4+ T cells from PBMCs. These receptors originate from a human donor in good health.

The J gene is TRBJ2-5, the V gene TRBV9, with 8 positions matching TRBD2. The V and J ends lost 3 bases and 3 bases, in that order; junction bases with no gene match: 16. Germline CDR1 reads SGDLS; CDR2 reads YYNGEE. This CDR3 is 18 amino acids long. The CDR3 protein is CASSATPKAGGREETQYF. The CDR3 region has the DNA TGTGCCAGCAGCGCGACCCCAAAGGCGGGGGGCCGTGAAGAGACCCAGTACTTC. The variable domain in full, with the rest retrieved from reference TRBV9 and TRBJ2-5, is DSGVTQTPKHLITATGQRVTLRCSPRSGDLSVYWYQQSLDQGLQFLIQYYNGEERAKGNILERFSAQQFPDLHSELNLSSLELGDSALYFCASSATPKAGGREETQYFGPGTRLLVL.

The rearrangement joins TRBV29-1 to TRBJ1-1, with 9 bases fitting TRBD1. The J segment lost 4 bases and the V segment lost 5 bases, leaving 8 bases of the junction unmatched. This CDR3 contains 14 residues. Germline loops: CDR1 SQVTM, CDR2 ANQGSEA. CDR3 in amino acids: CSVNRDRASTEAFF. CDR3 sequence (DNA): TGCAGCGTTAACCGGGACAGGGCGAGCACTGAAGCTTTCTTT.

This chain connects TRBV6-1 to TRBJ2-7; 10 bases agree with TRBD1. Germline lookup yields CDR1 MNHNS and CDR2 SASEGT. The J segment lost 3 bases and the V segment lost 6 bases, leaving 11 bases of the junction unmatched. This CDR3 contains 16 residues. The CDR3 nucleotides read TGTGCCAGCAGGGAAACCGGGACAGGGGATATCTACGAGCAGTACTTC. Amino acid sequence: CASRETGTGDIYEQYF.

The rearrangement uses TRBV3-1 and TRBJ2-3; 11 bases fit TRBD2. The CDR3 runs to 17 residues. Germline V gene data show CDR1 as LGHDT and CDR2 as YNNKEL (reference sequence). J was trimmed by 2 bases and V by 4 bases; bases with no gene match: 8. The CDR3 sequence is CASSRKVLAGDTDTQYF. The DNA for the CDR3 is TGTGCCAGCAGCCGGAAAGTACTAGCGGGGGACACAGATACGCAGTATTTT.

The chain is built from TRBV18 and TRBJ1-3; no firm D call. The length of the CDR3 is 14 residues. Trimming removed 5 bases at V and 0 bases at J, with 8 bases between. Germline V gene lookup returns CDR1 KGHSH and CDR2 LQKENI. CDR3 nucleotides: TGTGCCAGCTCAGAATCCGTCTCTGGAAACACCATATATTTT. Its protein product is CASSESVSGNTIYF.

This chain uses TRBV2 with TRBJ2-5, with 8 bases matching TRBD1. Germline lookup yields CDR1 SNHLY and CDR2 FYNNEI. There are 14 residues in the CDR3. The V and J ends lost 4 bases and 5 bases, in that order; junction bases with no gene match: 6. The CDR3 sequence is CASSGHRGVETQYF. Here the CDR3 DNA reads TGTGCCAGCAGTGGTCACAGGGGGGTGGAGACCCAGTACTTC. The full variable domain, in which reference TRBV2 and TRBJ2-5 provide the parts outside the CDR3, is EPEVTQTPSHQVTQMGQEVILRCVPISNHLYFYWYRQILGQKVEFLVSFYNNEISEKSEIFDDQFSVERPDGSNFTLKIRSTKLEDSAMYFCASSGHRGVETQYFGPGTRLLVL.

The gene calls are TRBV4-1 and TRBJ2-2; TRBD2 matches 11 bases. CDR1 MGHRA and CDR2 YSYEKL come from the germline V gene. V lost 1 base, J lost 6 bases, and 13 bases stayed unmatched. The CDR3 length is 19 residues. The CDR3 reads CASSQGVFTSGRTAGELFF. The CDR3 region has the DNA TGCGCCAGCAGCCAAGGGGTTTTCACTAGCGGGAGAACGGCCGGGGAGCTGTTTTTT.

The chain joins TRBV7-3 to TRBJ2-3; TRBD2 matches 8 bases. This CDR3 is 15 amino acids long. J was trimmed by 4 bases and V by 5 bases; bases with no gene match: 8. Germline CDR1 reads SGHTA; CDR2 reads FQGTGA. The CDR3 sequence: CASSRPGGGADTQYF. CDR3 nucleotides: TGTGCCAGCAGCCGCCCGGGGGGGGGCGCAGATACGCAGTATTTT. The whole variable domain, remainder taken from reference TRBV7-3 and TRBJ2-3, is GAGVSQTPSNKVTEKGKYVELRCDPISGHTALYWYRQSLGQGPEFLIYFQGTGAADDSGLPNDRFFAVRPEGSVSTLKIQRTERGDSAVYLCASSRPGGGADTQYFGPGTRLTVL.

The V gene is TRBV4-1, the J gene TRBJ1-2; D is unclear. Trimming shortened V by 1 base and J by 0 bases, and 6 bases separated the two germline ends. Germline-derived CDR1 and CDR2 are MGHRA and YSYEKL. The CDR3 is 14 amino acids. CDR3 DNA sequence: TGCGCCAGCAGCCAAGTCGGAGCTAACTATGGCTACACCTTC. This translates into CASSQVGANYGYTF.